The text below deals with one T cell receptor (beta chain). The antigen remains undetermined. This sample's treatment: around 19 received Ad26.COV2.S at low or high dose, single or two shots; several received placebo; per-sample allocation not given. At day 63 after the first vaccine or placebo injection, samples were drawn. It was Wuhan-strain SARS-CoV-2 spike that the Ad26 vaccine vector expressed. CDR1 and CDR2 from the germline V gene are KGHDR and SFDVKD. The CDR3 loop spans 15 amino acids. Trimming took 3 bases from V and 4 from J, leaving 13 bases between them. Some clones are missing from TCRdb's copy, which holds only in-frame ones; the method was immunoSEQ multiplex PCR. The table lists under 400,000 clones, 87% of them singletons, with around 3.5% in the top ten. This entry is derived from a study of Ad26.COV2.S vaccination and SARS-CoV-2 variants. Findings and caveats of the study: Responses of spike-specific T cells (both CD8+ and CD4+) reportedly showed substantial breadth after vaccination. Comparable non-spike TCR breadth was observed in vaccine and placebo recipients.

The chain joins TRBV24-1 to TRBJ2-3; D ambiguous. Sequenced here: peripheral blood, sampled in a trial of Ad26.COV2.S vaccine versus placebo. The clonotype was recovered from a person aged 18-60 years who received the Ad26.COV2.S COVID-19 vaccine or a placebo. In nucleotides, the CDR3 is TGTGCCACCAGTGATGGAATGAGTTCAGCAGATACGCAGTATTTT. Its protein is CATSDGMSSADTQYF.